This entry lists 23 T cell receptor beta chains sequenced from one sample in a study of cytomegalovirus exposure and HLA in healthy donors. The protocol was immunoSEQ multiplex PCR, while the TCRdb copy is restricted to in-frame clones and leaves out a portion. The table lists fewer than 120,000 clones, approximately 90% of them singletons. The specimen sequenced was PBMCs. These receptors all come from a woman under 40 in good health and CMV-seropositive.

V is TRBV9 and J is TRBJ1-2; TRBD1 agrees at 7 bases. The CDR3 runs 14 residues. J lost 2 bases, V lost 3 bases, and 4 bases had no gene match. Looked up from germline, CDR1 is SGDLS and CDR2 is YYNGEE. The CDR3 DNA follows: TGTGCCAGCAGCGGCGGGACAGAGAACTATGGCTACACCTTC. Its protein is CASSGGTENYGYTF.

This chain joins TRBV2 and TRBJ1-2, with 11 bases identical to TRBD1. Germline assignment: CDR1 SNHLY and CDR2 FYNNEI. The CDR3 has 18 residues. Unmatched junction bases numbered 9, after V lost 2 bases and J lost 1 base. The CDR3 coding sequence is TGTGCCAGCAGTGAAATCCAGCCGGGACAGGGGGATAACTATGGCTACACCTTC. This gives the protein CASSEIQPGQGDNYGYTF.

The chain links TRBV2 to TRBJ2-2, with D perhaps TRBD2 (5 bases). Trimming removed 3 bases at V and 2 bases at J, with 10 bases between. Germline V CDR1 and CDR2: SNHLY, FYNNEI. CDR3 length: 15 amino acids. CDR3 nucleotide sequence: TGTGCCAGCAGTGATCCCAGGACTAACACCGGGGAGCTGTTTTTT. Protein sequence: CASSDPRTNTGELFF.

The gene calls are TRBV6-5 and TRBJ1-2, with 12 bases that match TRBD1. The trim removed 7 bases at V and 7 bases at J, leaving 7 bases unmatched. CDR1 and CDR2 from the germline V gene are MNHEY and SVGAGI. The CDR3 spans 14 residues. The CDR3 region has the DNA TGTGCCAGCACCAGGGGGACAGGGGGCTCTGGCTACACCTTC. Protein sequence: CASTRGTGGSGYTF.

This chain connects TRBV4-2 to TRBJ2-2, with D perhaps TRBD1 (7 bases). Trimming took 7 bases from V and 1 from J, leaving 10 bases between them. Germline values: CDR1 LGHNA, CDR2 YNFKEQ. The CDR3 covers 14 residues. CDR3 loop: CASTQGGNTGELFF. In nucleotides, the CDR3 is TGTGCCAGCACCCAGGGGGGGAACACCGGGGAGCTGTTTTTT.

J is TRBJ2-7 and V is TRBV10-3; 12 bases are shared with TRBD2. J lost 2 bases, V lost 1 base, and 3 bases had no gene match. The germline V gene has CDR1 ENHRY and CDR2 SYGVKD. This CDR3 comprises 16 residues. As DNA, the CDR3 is TGTGCCATCAGTGAGTGGACTAGCGGGACAACCTACGAGCAGTACTTC. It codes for CAISEWTSGTTYEQYF.

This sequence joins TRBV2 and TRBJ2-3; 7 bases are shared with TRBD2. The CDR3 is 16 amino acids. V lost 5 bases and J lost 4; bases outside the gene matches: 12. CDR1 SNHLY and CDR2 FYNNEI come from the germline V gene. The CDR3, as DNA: TGTGCCAGCAGTTTGGAGGGGCGGGGGTTCCCAGATACGCAGTATTTT. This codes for CASSLEGRGFPDTQYF.

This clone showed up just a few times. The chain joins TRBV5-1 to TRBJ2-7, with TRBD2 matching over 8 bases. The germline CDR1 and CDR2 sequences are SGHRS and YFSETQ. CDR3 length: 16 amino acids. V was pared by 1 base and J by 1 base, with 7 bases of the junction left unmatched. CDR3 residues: CASSLTSGGMSYEQYF. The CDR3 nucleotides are TGCGCCAGCAGCTTGACTTCGGGAGGGATGTCCTACGAGCAGTACTTC.

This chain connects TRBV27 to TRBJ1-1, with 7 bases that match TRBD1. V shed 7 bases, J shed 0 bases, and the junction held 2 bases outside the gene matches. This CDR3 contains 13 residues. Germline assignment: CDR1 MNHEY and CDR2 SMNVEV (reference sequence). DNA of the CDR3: TGTGCCAGCAAGACAGGGTTGAACACTGAAGCTTTCTTT. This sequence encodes CASKTGLNTEAFF.

CDR3 DNA: TGTGCCAGCAGTACCGGCGGCGTAACCAACTCTGGGGCCAACGTCCTGACTTTC. Translation gives CASSTGGVTNSGANVLTF. The chain couples TRBV28 to TRBJ2-6; D is undetermined. V lost 5 bases, J lost 0 bases, and 17 bases lay in between. CDR1 and CDR2 (germline): MDHEN, SYDVKM. The CDR3 runs to 18 residues.

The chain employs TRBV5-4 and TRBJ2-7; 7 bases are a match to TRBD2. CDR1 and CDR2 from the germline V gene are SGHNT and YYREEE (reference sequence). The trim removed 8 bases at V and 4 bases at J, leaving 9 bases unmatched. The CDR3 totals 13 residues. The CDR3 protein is CASLAGEGYEQYF. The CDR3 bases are TGTGCCAGTTTGGCGGGAGAGGGTTACGAGCAGTACTTC.

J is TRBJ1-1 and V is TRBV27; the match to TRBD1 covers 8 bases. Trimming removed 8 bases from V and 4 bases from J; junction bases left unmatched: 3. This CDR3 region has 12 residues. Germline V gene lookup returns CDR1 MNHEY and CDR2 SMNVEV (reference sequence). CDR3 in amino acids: CASQGAGTEAFF. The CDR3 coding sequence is TGTGCCAGCCAGGGGGCAGGCACTGAAGCTTTCTTT.

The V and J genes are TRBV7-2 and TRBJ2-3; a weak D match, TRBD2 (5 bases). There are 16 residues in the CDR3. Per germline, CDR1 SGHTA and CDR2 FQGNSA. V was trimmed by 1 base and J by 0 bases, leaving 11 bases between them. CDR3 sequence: CASSLGSLVSTDTQYF. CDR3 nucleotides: TGTGCCAGCAGCTTAGGGTCACTAGTCAGCACAGATACGCAGTATTTT. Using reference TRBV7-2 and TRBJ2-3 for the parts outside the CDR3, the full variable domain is GAGVSQSPSNKVTEKGKDVELRCDPISGHTALYWYRQSLGQGLEFLIYFQGNSAPDKSGLPSDRFSAERTGGSVSTLTIQRTQQEDSAVYLCASSLGSLVSTDTQYFGPGTRLTVL.

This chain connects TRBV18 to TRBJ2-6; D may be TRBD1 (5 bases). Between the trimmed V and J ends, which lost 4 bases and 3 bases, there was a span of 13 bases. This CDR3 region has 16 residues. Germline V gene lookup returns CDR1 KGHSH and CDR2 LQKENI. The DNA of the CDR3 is TGTGCCAGCTCACTCCGCCAGGGTAGTGGGGCCAACGTCCTGACTTTC. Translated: CASSLRQGSGANVLTF.

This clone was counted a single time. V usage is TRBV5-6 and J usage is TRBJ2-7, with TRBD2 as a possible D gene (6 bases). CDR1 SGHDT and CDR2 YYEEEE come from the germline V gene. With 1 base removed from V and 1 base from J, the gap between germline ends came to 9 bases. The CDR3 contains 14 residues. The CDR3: CASSLKGRSYEQYF. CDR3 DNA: TGTGCCAGCAGCTTGAAAGGGAGGTCCTACGAGCAGTACTTC.

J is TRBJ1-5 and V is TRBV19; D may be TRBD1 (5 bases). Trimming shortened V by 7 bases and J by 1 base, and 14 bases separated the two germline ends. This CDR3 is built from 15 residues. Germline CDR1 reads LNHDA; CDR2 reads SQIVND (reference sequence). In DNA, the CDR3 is TGTGCCAGTACCGGGGGGGGAATCAGCAATCAGCCCCAGCATTTT. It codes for CASTGGGISNQPQHF.

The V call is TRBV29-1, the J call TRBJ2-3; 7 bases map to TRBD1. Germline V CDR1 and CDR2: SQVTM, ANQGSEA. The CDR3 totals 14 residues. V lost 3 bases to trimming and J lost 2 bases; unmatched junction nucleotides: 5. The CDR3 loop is CSVDQGQITDTQYF. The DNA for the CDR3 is TGCAGCGTTGACCAGGGACAGATCACAGATACGCAGTATTTT.

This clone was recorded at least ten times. The CDR3 nucleotides read TGTGCCACAGGGGGCGCGGACACCGGGGAGCTGTTTTTT. It yields the protein CATGGADTGELFF. V and J are TRBV6-6 and TRBJ2-2; 8 bases map to TRBD1. Losses at the gene ends were 10 bases for V and 3 bases for J; bases not matched to a gene: 4. CDR1 and CDR2 from the germline V gene are MNHNY and SVGAGI (reference sequence). The CDR3 runs to 13 residues.

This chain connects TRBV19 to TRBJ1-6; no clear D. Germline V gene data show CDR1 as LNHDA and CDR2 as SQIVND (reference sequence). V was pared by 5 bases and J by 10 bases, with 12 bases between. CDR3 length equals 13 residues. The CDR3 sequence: CASSERKESPLHF. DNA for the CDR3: TGTGCCAGTAGTGAACGAAAAGAGTCACCCCTCCACTTT.

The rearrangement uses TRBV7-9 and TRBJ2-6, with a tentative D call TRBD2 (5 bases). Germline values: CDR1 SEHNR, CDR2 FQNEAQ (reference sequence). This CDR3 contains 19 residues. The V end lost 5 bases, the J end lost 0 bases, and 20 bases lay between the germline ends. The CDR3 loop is CASSPIGLPNSSGANVLTF. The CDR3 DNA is TGTGCCAGCAGCCCAATAGGACTTCCCAACTCCTCTGGGGCCAACGTCCTGACTTTC.

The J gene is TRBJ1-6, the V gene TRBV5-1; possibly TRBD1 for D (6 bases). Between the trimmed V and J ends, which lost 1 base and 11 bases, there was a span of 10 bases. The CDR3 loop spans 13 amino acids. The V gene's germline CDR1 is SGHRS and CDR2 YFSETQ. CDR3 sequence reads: CASSLTGRTPLHF. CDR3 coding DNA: TGCGCCAGCAGCTTGACAGGGAGAACACCCCTCCACTTT.

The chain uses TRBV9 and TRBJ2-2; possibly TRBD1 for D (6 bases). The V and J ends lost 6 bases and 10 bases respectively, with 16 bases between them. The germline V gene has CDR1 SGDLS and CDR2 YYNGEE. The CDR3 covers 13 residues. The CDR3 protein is CASKHQGRQELFF. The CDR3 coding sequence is TGTGCCAGCAAACACCAGGGGCGTCAGGAGCTGTTTTTT.

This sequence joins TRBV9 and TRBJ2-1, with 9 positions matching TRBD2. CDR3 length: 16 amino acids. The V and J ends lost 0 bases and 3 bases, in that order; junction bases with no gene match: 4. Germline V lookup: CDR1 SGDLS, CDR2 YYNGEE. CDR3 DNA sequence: TGTGCCAGCAGCGTAGAGACTAGCGGATACTACAATGAGCAGTTCTTC. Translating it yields CASSVETSGYYNEQFF. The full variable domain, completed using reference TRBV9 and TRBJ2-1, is DSGVTQTPKHLITATGQRVTLRCSPRSGDLSVYWYQQSLDQGLQFLIQYYNGEERAKGNILERFSAQQFPDLHSELNLSSLELGDSALYFCASSVETSGYYNEQFFGPGTRLTVL.